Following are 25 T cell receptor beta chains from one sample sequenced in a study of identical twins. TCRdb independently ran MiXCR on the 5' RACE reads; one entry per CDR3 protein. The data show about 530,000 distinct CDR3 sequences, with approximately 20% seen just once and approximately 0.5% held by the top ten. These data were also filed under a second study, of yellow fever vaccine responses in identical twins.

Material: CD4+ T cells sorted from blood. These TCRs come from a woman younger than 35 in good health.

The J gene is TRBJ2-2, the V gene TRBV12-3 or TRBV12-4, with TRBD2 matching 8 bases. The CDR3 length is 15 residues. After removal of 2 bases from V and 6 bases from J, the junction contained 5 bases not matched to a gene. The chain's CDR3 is CASSLSSGSAGELFF. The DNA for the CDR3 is TGTGCCAGCAGTTTATCAAGCGGGAGTGCCGGGGAGCTGTTTTTT.

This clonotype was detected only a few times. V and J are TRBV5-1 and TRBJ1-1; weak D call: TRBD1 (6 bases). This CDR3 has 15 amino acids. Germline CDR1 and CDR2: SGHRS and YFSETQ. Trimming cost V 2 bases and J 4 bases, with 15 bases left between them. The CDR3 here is CASSFRGSGSTEAFF. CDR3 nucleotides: TGCGCCAGCAGCTTCAGGGGATCGGGAAGCACTGAAGCTTTCTTT.

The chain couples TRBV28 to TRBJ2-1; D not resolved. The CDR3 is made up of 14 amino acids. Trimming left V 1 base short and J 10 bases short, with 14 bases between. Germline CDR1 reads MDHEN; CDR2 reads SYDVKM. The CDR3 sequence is CASSLFLLSSEQFF. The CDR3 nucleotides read TGTGCCAGCAGTTTATTCCTACTATCCTCGGAGCAGTTCTTC.

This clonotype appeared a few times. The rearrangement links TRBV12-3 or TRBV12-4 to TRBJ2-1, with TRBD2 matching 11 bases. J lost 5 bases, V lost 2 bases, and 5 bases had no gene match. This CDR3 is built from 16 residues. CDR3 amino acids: CASSLKTSGVHNEQFF. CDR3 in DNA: TGTGCCAGCAGTTTAAAGACTAGCGGGGTTCACAATGAGCAGTTCTTC.

DNA of the CDR3: TGCGCCAGCAGCTGGGACTCCCCGAGCTCCTACAATGAGCAGTTCTTC. Translation: CASSWDSPSSYNEQFF. The chain joins TRBV5-1 to TRBJ2-1; the D gene is possibly TRBD2 (6 bases). This CDR3 comprises 16 residues. Germline V lookup: CDR1 SGHRS, CDR2 YFSETQ. Trimming stripped 3 bases from V and 0 bases from J, with 13 bases between. Based on the CDR3 plus reference TRBV5-1 and TRBJ2-1, the full variable domain is KAGVTQTPRYLIKTRGQQVTLSCSPISGHRSVSWYQQTPGQGLQFLFEYFSETQRNKGNFPGRFSGRQFSNSRSEMNVSTLELGDSALYLCASSWDSPSSYNEQFFGPGTRLTVL.

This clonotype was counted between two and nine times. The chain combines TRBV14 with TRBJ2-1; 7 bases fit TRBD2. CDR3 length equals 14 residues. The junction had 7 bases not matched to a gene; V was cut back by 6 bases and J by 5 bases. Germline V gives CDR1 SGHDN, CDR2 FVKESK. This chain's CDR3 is CASRAGTIHNEQFF. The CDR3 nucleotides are TGTGCCAGCAGGGCCGGGACTATTCACAATGAGCAGTTCTTC.

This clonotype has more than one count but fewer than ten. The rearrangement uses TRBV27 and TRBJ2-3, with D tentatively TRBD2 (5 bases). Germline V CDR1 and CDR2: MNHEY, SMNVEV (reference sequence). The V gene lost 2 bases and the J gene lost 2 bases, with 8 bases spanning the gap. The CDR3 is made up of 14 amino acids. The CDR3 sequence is CASSLAGTTDTQYF. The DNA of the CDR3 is TGTGCCAGCAGTTTAGCGGGCACCACAGATACGCAGTATTTT.

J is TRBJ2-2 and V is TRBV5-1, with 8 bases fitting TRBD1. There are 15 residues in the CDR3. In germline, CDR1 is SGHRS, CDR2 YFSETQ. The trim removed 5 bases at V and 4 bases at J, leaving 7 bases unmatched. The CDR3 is CASSVRGPATGELFF. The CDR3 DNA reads TGCGCCAGCAGTGTCAGGGGGCCTGCCACCGGGGAGCTGTTTTTT. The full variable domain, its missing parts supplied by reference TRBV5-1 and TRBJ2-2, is KAGVTQTPRYLIKTRGQQVTLSCSPISGHRSVSWYQQTPGQGLQFLFEYFSETQRNKGNFPGRFSGRQFSNSRSEMNVSTLELGDSALYLCASSVRGPATGELFFGEGSRLTVL.

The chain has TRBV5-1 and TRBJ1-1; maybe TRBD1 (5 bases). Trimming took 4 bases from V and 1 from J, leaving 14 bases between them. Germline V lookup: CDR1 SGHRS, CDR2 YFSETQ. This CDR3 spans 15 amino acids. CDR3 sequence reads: CASSPDGHTNTEAFF. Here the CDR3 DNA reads TGCGCCAGCAGCCCCGATGGACACACGAACACTGAAGCTTTCTTT.

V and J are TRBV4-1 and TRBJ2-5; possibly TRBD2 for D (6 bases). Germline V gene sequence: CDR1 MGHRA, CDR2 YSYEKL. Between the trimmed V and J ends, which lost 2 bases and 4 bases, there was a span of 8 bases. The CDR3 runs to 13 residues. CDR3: CASSQWRGETQYF. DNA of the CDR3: TGCGCCAGCAGCCAATGGAGGGGAGAGACCCAGTACTTC.

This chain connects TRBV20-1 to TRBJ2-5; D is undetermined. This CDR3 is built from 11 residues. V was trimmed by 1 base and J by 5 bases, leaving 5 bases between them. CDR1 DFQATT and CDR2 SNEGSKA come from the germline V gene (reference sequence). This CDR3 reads CSARVVETQYF. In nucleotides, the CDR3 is TGCAGTGCTAGAGTTGTTGAGACCCAGTACTTC.

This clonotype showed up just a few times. Here the CDR3 DNA reads TGTGCCACCAGTGATCAACAGAAACCCAATGAGCAGTTCTTC. This sequence encodes CATSDQQKPNEQFF. This chain connects TRBV24-1 to TRBJ2-1, with no clear D. V was shortened by 3 bases and J by 6 bases, with 11 bases between the two germline ends. There are 14 residues in the CDR3. Germline values: CDR1 KGHDR, CDR2 SFDVKD.

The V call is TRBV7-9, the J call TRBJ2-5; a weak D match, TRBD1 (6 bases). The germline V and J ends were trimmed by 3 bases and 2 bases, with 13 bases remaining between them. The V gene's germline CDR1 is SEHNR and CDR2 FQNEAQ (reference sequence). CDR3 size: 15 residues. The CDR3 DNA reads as TGTGCCAGCAGCTTTGGGCCTGGACAGCAAGAGACCCAGTACTTC. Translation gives CASSFGPGQQETQYF. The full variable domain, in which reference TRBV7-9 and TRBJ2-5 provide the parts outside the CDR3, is DTGVSQNPRHKITKRGQNVTFRCDPISEHNRLYWYRQTLGQGPEFLTYFQNEAQLEKSRLLSDRFSAERPKGSFSTLEIQRTEQGDSAMYLCASSFGPGQQETQYFGPGTRLLVL.

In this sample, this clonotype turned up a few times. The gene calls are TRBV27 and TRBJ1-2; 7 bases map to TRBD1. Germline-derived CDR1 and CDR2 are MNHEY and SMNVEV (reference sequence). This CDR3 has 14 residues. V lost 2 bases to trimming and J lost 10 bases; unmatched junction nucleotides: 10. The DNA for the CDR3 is TGTGCCAGCAGTTTAGGGGGACAGATCCTTCCCTACACCTTC. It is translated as CASSLGGQILPYTF.

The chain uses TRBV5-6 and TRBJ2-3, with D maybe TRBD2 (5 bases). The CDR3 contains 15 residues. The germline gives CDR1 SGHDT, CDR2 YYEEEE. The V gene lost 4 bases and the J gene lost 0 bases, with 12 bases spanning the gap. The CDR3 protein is CASSADLGSTDTQYF. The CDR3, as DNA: TGTGCCAGCAGCGCGGACTTGGGGAGCACAGATACGCAGTATTTT.

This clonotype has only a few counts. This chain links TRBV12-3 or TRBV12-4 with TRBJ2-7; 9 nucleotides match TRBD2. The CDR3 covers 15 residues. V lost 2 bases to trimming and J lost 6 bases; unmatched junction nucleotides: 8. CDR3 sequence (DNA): TGTGCCAGCAGTTTATGGCTAGCGGGATTAGGCGAGCAGTACTTC. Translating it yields CASSLWLAGLGEQYF.

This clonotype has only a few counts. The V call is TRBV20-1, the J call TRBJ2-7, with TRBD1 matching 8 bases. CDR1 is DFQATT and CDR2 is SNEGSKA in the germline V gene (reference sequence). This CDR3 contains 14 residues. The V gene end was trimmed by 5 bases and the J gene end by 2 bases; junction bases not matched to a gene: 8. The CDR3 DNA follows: TGCAGTGCTCCCCGCGGGACAGGTCCCTACGAGCAGTACTTC. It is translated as CSAPRGTGPYEQYF.

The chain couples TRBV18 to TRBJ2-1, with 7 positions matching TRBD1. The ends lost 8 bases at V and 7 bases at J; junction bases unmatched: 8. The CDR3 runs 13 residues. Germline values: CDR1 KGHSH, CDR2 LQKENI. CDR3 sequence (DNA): TGTGCCAGCACGACAGGGTTGTTGAATGAGCAGTTCTTC. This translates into CASTTGLLNEQFF.

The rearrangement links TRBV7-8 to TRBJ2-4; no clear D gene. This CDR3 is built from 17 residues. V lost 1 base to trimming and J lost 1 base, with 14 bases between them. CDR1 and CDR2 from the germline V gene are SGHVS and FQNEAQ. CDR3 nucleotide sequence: TGTGCCAGCAGCTTAGACCCACGGGTACTTGCCAAAAACATTCAGTACTTC. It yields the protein CASSLDPRVLAKNIQYF.

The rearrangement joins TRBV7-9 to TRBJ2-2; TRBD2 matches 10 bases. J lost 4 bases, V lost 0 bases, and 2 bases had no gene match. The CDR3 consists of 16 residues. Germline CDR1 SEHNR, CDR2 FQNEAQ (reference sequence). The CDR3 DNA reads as TGTGCCAGCAGCTTAGCCGGGACTAGCGCCACCGGGGAGCTGTTTTTT. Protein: CASSLAGTSATGELFF.

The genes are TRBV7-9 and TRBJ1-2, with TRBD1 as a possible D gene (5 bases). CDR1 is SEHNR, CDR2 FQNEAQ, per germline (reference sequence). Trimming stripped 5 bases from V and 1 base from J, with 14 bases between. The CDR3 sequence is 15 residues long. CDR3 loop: CASSQDRRNNYGYTF. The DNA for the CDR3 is TGTGCCAGCAGCCAAGACAGAAGAAATAACTATGGCTACACCTTC.

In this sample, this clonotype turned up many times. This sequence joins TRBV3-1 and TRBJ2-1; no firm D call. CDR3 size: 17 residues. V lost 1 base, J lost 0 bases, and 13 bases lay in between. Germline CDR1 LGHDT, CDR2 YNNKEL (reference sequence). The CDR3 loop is CASSQGNPYSSYNEQFF. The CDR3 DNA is TGTGCCAGCAGCCAAGGTAACCCGTACAGCTCCTACAATGAGCAGTTCTTC.

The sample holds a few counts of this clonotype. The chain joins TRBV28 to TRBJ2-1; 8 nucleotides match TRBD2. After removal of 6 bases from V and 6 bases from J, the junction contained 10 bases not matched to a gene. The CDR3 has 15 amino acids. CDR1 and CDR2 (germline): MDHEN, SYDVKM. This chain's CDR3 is CASSPQSGSVNEQFF. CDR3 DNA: TGTGCCAGCAGCCCCCAAAGCGGGAGTGTCAATGAGCAGTTCTTC.

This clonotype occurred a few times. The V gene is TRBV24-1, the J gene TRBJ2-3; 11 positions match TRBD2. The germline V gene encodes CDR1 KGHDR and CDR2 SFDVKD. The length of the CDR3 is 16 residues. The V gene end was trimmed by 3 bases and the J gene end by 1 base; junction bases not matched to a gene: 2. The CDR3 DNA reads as TGTGCCACCAGTGATGCACTAGCGGGGGGCACAGATACGCAGTATTTT. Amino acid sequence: CATSDALAGGTDTQYF.

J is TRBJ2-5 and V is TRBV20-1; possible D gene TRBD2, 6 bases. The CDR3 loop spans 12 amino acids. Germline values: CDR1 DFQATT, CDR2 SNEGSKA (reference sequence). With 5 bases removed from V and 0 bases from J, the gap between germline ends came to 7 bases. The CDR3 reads CSAAGHQETQYF. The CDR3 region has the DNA TGCAGTGCTGCGGGACACCAAGAGACCCAGTACTTC.